The clone carrying this T cell receptor beta chain turned up a few times. Its antigen is still unknown. The germline V and J ends were trimmed by 5 bases and 0 bases, with 13 bases remaining between them. CDR3 length equals 15 residues. Germline V CDR1 and CDR2: SEHNR, FQNEAQ (reference sequence). The sample comes from a study of identical twins. Study observations and caveats: Insertions were reduced in abundant cord blood beta clonotypes but not in memory repertoires.

TCRdb passed the 5' RACE reads through MiXCR, listing each CDR3 protein once. The table records around 960,000 distinct CDR3 sequences, 9% to 15% of them present only once. These data also formed part of another study, on yellow fever vaccine responses in identical twins.

Sequenced material: PBMCs. The chain carries TRBV7-9 and TRBJ1-1; TRBD1 is a possible D gene (5 bases). This sequence originates from a woman aged 18-29 years in good health. The CDR3 DNA reads as TGTGCCAGCAGCCCCCCCCAGGGAATGAACACTGAAGCTTTCTTT. Protein sequence: CASSPPQGMNTEAFF.